This TCR beta chain was observed in a study of CD8+CD57+ T cells in acquired aplastic anemia. On the study more broadly: Each DNA sample taken from sorted CD4+ and CD8+ cells came to about 3.4 ug on average. On average, healthy donors gave about 10.8 million reads for CD4+ cells.

The study profiled TCR beta VDJ and CDR3 using genomic DNA as template. MiXCR, applied by TCRdb to the reads, yields one record per CDR3 protein. This sample has 190,000 or so distinct CDR3 sequences; roughly 55% occur once, and the top ten carry 25% to 30%. This clonotype was recorded at least ten times. Germline V gene data show CDR1 as MNHEY and CDR2 as SVGAGI. Trimming took 5 bases from V and 5 from J, leaving 12 bases between them. The CDR3 length is 13 residues. Sequencing was done on a sample of sorted CD4+, CD8+, or CD8+CD57+ T cells (not recorded which) from PBMCs. This TCR was recovered from a human donor in good health. The chain has TRBV6-5 and TRBJ1-1, with a weak D call TRBD1 (6 bases). The CDR3 coding sequence is TGTGCCAGCAGTAACAGGGTAATGACTGAAGCTTTCTTT. Protein product: CASSNRVMTEAFF.